Shown below are 15 T cell receptor beta chains from a single sample sequenced in a study of shared clonotypes between healthy human individuals. Repertoires were generated with immunoSEQ multiplex PCR, while TCRdb's copy carries only in-frame clones and drops some. The profile shows nearly 750,000 clones, approximately 72% of them singletons. Sequences were obtained from memory CD4+ T cells sorted from blood. Subset of the sample: CD45RA-negative fraction. These receptors originate from a woman aged 25 to 39 in good health.

In its sample, this clone was seen a few times. V gene TRBV29-1 combines with J gene TRBJ2-3; D is uncertain. Trimming removed 7 bases from V and 0 bases from J, with 14 bases in between. The CDR3 length is 14 residues. Germline values: CDR1 SQVTM, CDR2 ANQGSEA. In DNA form, the CDR3 reads TGCAGCGCCGTTGGCGTCACAAGCACAGATACGCAGTATTTT. It codes for CSAVGVTSTDTQYF.

The chain has TRBV28 and TRBJ1-5; 7 nucleotides align to TRBD1. The CDR3 runs 14 residues. V lost 8 bases and J lost 5; bases outside the gene matches: 9. Germline CDR1 and CDR2: MDHEN and SYDVKM. The CDR3 coding sequence is TGTGCCAGCGGGAAACAGGGGTCACATCAGCCCCAGCATTTT. Translated, it gives CASGKQGSHQPQHF. Using reference TRBV28 and TRBJ1-5 for the parts outside the CDR3, the full variable domain is DVKVTQSSRYLVKRTGEKVFLECVQDMDHENMFWYRQDPGLGLRLIYFSYDVKMKEKGDIPEGYSVSREKKERFSLILESASTNQTSMYLCASGKQGSHQPQHFGDGTRLSIL.

J is TRBJ2-7 and V is TRBV27; D is possibly TRBD2 (5 bases). The V end was cut by 6 bases, the J end by 5 bases, with 26 bases between. Germline assignment: CDR1 MNHEY and CDR2 SMNVEV (reference sequence). This CDR3 is 17 amino acids long. CDR3 DNA sequence: TGTGCCAGCAGCCCTATCCGCCCCTTAGGGAGAAGGGACGAGCAGTACTTC. This translates into CASSPIRPLGRRDEQYF.

This clone was picked up a small number of times. This chain uses TRBV6-1 with TRBJ2-2; 8 bases are a match to TRBD2. The CDR3 length is 15 residues. Germline V gene sequence: CDR1 MNHNS, CDR2 SASEGT. Losses at the gene ends were 8 bases for V and 5 bases for J; bases not matched to a gene: 10. This CDR3 is CASSHRAGGTGELFF. Written as DNA, the CDR3 is TGTGCCAGCTCGCACAGGGCGGGAGGTACCGGGGAGCTGTTTTTT.

This sequence joins TRBV5-1 and TRBJ1-1; TRBD1 is a possible D gene (5 bases). Trimming removed 2 bases from V and 8 bases from J, with 10 bases in between. CDR1 is SGHRS, CDR2 YFSETQ, per germline. CDR3 length equals 12 residues. CDR3 protein: CASSLSQGEAFF. In DNA form, the CDR3 reads TGCGCCAGCAGCTTAAGTCAGGGAGAAGCTTTCTTT.

With regard to this clone: Other DNA sequences in this sample translate to the same CDR3. The chain employs TRBV2 and TRBJ2-4, with no clear D. V was trimmed by 5 bases and J by 0 bases, leaving 8 bases between them. Germline lookup yields CDR1 SNHLY and CDR2 FYNNEI. The CDR3 extends over 14 amino acids. CDR3 sequence: CASSLLGAKNIQYF. Here the CDR3 DNA reads TGTGCCAGCAGTCTCCTCGGAGCCAAAAACATTCAGTACTTC.

The V gene is TRBV29-1, the J gene TRBJ1-1; D is ambiguous. Germline values: CDR1 SQVTM, CDR2 ANQGSEA. The CDR3 totals 11 residues. V dropped 4 bases and J dropped 6 bases, with 9 bases sitting between them. The CDR3 region has the DNA TGCAGCGTTGCGGTGAATCCTGAAGCTTTCTTT. Amino acid sequence: CSVAVNPEAFF.

This clone was counted only a few times. The chain links TRBV5-1 to TRBJ2-7; 8 bases fit TRBD1. CDR1 is SGHRS, CDR2 YFSETQ, per germline. The length of the CDR3 is 12 residues. Trimming removed 5 bases from V and 2 bases from J; junction bases left unmatched: 0. The CDR3 here is CASRTGAYEQYF. For the CDR3, the DNA is TGCGCCAGCAGGACAGGGGCCTACGAGCAGTACTTC. The variable domain in full, with the rest retrieved from reference TRBV5-1 and TRBJ2-7, is KAGVTQTPRYLIKTRGQQVTLSCSPISGHRSVSWYQQTPGQGLQFLFEYFSETQRNKGNFPGRFSGRQFSNSRSEMNVSTLELGDSALYLCASRTGAYEQYFGPGTRLTVT.

V gene TRBV28 combines with J gene TRBJ1-5; 7 nucleotides line up with TRBD1. Looked up from germline, CDR1 is MDHEN and CDR2 is SYDVKM. Germline trimming cut 5 bases from V and 4 bases from J; bases unmatched to any gene: 5. The CDR3 runs 14 residues. Here the CDR3 reads CASSPGGQNQPQHF. The CDR3 DNA follows: TGTGCCAGCAGTCCGGGGGGACAGAATCAGCCCCAGCATTTT.

The V gene is TRBV5-6, the J gene TRBJ2-1, with 7 bases identical to TRBD2. With V trimmed by 0 bases and J by 4 bases, 7 bases remained unmatched. The CDR3 spans 16 residues. Germline-derived CDR1 and CDR2 are SGHDT and YYEEEE. CDR3 nucleotides: TGTGCCAGCAGCTTGGCAGGGCGGGAGAAGTACAATGAGCAGTTCTTC. Translating it yields CASSLAGREKYNEQFF.

V and J are TRBV5-6 and TRBJ1-5, with 9 bases lining up with TRBD1. J was trimmed by 3 bases and V by 4 bases; bases with no gene match: 8. This CDR3 contains 16 residues. In germline, CDR1 is SGHDT, CDR2 YYEEEE. Written as DNA, the CDR3 is TGTGCCAGCAGCCGAAGGGGACAGGGTGACAATCAGCCCCAGCATTTT. Protein: CASSRRGQGDNQPQHF.

Details on this clone: This sequence may be a read error, since a much larger clone differs from it by one base. Other DNA sequences in the sample encode the same CDR3. V is TRBV11-2 and J is TRBJ1-2; D is unclear. Trimming left V 0 bases short and J 4 bases short, with 3 bases between. CDR1 is SGHAT and CDR2 is FQNNGV in the germline V gene. The CDR3 extends over 12 amino acids. DNA for the CDR3: TGTGCCAGCAGCTTAGAGATCTATGGCTACACCTTC. It yields the protein CASSLEIYGYTF.

CDR3: CASSESPLAGANEQFF. The CDR3 DNA is TGTGCCAGCAGTGAATCCCCCTTGGCAGGGGCCAATGAGCAGTTCTTC. The V and J genes are TRBV25-1 and TRBJ2-1; possible D gene TRBD1, 6 bases. CDR3 size: 16 residues. Trimming removed 1 base from V and 6 bases from J, with 16 bases in between. Germline CDR1 is MGHDK and CDR2 is SYGVNS.

This clone was picked up one time. V and J are TRBV6-6 and TRBJ2-1, with 10 nucleotides matching TRBD1. V shed 2 bases, J shed 6 bases, and the junction held 4 bases outside the gene matches. The germline V gene encodes CDR1 MNHNY and CDR2 SVGAGI (reference sequence). This CDR3 is 15 amino acids long. The CDR3 spells CASSYGTGDFNEQFF. The CDR3, as DNA: TGTGCCAGCAGTTACGGGACAGGGGACTTCAATGAGCAGTTCTTC.

The chain carries TRBV4-1 and TRBJ1-5, with 10 bases that match TRBD1. The germline V gene encodes CDR1 MGHRA and CDR2 YSYEKL. The CDR3 spans 16 residues. J lost 4 bases, V lost 1 base, and 4 bases had no gene match. The CDR3 bases are TGCGCCAGCAGCCAAGGGACAGGGGGTGGTAATCAGCCCCAGCATTTT. Translation gives CASSQGTGGGNQPQHF.